This T cell receptor beta chain was profiled in a study of beta chain features in type 1 diabetes. The CDR3 consists of 13 residues. CDR1 is MNHEY, CDR2 SVGAGI, per germline. With 6 bases clipped from V and 6 bases from J, the junction kept 5 bases outside the gene matches. With regard to this clone: The antigen is unknown.

General observations from the study: Shortening of TCRB CDR3s, moderate but significant, appeared in all four CD4+ subsets of Type 1 diabetes patients.

Investigators reverse transcribed all isolated RNA, so they sequenced expressed TCRB transcripts. Produced via immunoSEQ multiplex PCR; TCRdb's table is partial and in-frame only. The table shows about 160,000 clones, with roughly 8% occurring only once. Sequenced sample: central memory CD4+ T cells from blood. This chain connects TRBV6-5 to TRBJ2-7, with 10 bases matching TRBD2. The receptor's source is a woman aged 40 to 50 with type 1 diabetes. This CDR3 is CASRVAGGSEQYF. The CDR3 DNA reads TGTGCCAGCAGAGTAGCGGGGGGCAGCGAGCAGTACTTC.